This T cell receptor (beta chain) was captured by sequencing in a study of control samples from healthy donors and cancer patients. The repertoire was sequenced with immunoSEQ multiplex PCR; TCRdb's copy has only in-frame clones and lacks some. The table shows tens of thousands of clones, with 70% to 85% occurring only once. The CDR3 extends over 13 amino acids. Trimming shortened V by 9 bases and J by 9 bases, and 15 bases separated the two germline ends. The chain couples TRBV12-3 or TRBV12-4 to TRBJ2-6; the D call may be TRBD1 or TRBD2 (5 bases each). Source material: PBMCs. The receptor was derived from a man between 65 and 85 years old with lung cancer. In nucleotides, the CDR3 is TGTGCCAGGGCTCGGGGCGCTTTCAACGTCCTGACTTTC. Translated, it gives CARARGAFNVLTF.